This T cell receptor beta chain was observed in a study of blood T cell repertoires in COVID-19. Turning to the study itself: Whether acute or convalescent, the COVID-19 samples came from the United States, Italy and Spain. In each case, the material was cDNA or gDNA derived from T cells, B-cell-depleted T cells, or PBMCs.

Original processing methods: Quantification of nucleated cells was approximated via reference gene primer amplification. The repertoire was sequenced with immunoSEQ multiplex PCR; TCRdb's copy has only in-frame clones and lacks some. Clonal size and the V and J genes are those of that table, whereas D and trimming came from the DNA. The sample holds 45,000 to 60,000 clones, around 89% seen once. Trimming at V came to 3 bases and at J to 3 bases, leaving 6 bases not matched to a gene. Per the germline V gene, CDR1 is SGDLS and CDR2 is YYNGEE. CDR3 size: 15 residues. The receptor's source is a man aged 55-75 years with acute or convalescent COVID-19. The sequencing sample was made of peripheral blood. The rearrangement uses TRBV9 and TRBJ1-3; 7 bases align to TRBD1. CDR3 residues: CASSGRDRGGNTIYF. CDR3 coding DNA: TGTGCCAGCAGCGGACGGGACAGAGGTGGAAACACCATATATTTT.